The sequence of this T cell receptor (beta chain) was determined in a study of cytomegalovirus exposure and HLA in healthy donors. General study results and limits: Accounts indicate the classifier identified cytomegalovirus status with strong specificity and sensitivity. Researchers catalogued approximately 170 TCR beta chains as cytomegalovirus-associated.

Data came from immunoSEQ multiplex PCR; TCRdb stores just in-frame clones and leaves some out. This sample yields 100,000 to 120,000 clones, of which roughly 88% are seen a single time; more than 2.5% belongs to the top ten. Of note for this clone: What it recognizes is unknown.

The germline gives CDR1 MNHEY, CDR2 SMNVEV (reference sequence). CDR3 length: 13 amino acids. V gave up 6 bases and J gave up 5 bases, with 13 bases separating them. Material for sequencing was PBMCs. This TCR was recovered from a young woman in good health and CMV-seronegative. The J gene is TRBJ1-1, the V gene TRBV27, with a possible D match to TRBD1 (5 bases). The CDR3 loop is CASSQGIVTEAFF. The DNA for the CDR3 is TGTGCCAGCAGCCAGGGTATAGTTACTGAAGCTTTCTTT.